The 23 T cell receptor beta chains given below trace back to one sample, sequenced in a study of T cell clones after liver transplantation. No cognate antigen is known for these TCRs. Libraries were prepared by immunoSEQ multiplex PCR; TCRdb keeps only in-frame clonotypes and omits some of them. The sample includes fewer than 6,500 clones, 31% of them seen just once. Proliferating CFSE-low MLR cells were sequenced to define alloreactive TCRbeta sequences. Specimen: CD4+ T cells from cultured PBMCs. Every receptor here comes from a human patient who received a liver transplant. Part of the T cell pool may stem from the graft donor.

This sequence joins TRBV15 and TRBJ2-4; D is perhaps TRBD2 (5 bases). V was clipped by 1 base and J by 0 bases, with 13 bases between them. This CDR3 is built from 17 residues. Germline V gene sequence: CDR1 LNHNV, CDR2 YYDKDF (reference sequence). The CDR3 sequence is CATSRVSGGLAKNIQYF. The CDR3 bases are TGTGCCACCAGCAGAGTATCGGGCGGACTAGCCAAAAACATTCAGTACTTC.

This chain joins TRBV6-5 and TRBJ2-2; tentatively, D is TRBD1 (6 bases). Trimming stripped 3 bases from V and 4 bases from J, with 15 bases between. The CDR3 runs 16 residues. CDR1 and CDR2 from the germline V gene are MNHEY and SVGAGI. The CDR3 sequence is CASSYHTGTLTGELFF. The CDR3 coding sequence is TGTGCCAGCAGTTATCACACAGGGACCCTCACCGGGGAGCTGTTTTTT.

This clone was counted a few times. The chain couples TRBV7-2 to TRBJ2-7; D remains ambiguous. Germline V lookup: CDR1 SGHTA, CDR2 FQGNSA. V dropped 7 bases and J dropped 1 base, with 11 bases sitting between them. This CDR3 comprises 13 residues. CDR3 nucleotide sequence: TGTGCCAGCACTCCTAGGCATTCCTACGAGCAGTACGTC. This codes for CASTPRHSYEQYV.

This clone has more than one count but fewer than ten. The CDR3 DNA follows: TGTGCCTGGACCCCTAGACTTGAAGCTTTCTTT. Protein product: CAWTPRLEAFF. This chain links TRBV30 with TRBJ1-1; D call uncertain. The CDR3 is 11 amino acids. The germline V gene has CDR1 GTSNPN and CDR2 SVGIG (reference sequence). The germline V and J ends were trimmed by 4 bases and 7 bases, with 10 bases remaining between them.

V gene TRBV9 combines with J gene TRBJ1-1; maybe TRBD1 (5 bases). The germline gives CDR1 SGDLS, CDR2 YYNGEE. The ends were cut back, 4 bases at V and 0 bases at J, with 19 bases in the middle. The CDR3 contains 17 residues. CDR3 amino acids: CASSPWGGDRLNTEAFF. CDR3 DNA sequence: TGTGCCAGCAGCCCATGGGGCGGTGATCGTTTGAACACTGAAGCTTTCTTT.

Concerning this clone: This specimen includes other DNA sequences encoding the same CDR3. The chain employs TRBV2 and TRBJ2-4; 12 bases line up with TRBD2. The junction had 10 bases not matched to a gene; V was cut back by 3 bases and J by 16 bases. The CDR3 contains 14 residues. Looked up from germline, CDR1 is SNHLY and CDR2 is FYNNEI. This CDR3 is CASSESSGRAYNYF. The CDR3 DNA is TGTGCCAGCAGTGAGTCTAGCGGGAGGGCCTATAACTACTTC.

The sample holds a few counts of this clone. The V call is TRBV29-1, the J call TRBJ1-2; perhaps TRBD1 as D (5 bases). CDR3 length: 11 amino acids. The V end lost 4 bases, the J end lost 8 bases, and 11 bases lay between the germline ends. Per germline, CDR1 SQVTM and CDR2 ANQGSEA. The CDR3 DNA follows: TGCAGCGTTGTGTCGGACAAGGGCTACACCTTC. This gives the protein CSVVSDKGYTF.

The chain couples TRBV28 to TRBJ2-3; D is ambiguous. The V end lost 5 bases, the J end lost 2 bases, and 2 bases lay between the germline ends. There are 11 residues in the CDR3. CDR1 MDHEN and CDR2 SYDVKM come from the germline V gene. CDR3 in DNA: TGTGCCAGCAGTGTCACAGATACGCAGTATTTT. It specifies CASSVTDTQYF. Full variable domain (outside the CDR3, taken from reference TRBV28 and TRBJ2-3): DVKVTQSSRYLVKRTGEKVFLECVQDMDHENMFWYRQDPGLGLRLIYFSYDVKMKEKGDIPEGYSVSREKKERFSLILESASTNQTSMYLCASSVTDTQYFGPGTRLTVL.

This chain uses TRBV28 with TRBJ2-1; 8 bases match TRBD2. J lost 8 bases, V lost 3 bases, and 6 bases had no gene match. CDR1 is MDHEN and CDR2 is SYDVKM in the germline V gene. The CDR3 covers 14 residues. The CDR3: CASSFGTRTDEQFF. The CDR3 DNA reads TGTGCCAGCAGTTTTGGGACTAGGACCGATGAGCAGTTCTTC. The variable domain in full, completed from reference TRBV28 and TRBJ2-1, reads DVKVTQSSRYLVKRTGEKVFLECVQDMDHENMFWYRQDPGLGLRLIYFSYDVKMKEKGDIPEGYSVSREKKERFSLILESASTNQTSMYLCASSFGTRTDEQFFGPGTRLTVL.

This clone was recorded once. This rearrangement joins TRBV30 to TRBJ1-2; D perhaps matches TRBD1 (6 bases). V dropped 3 bases and J dropped 5 bases, with 19 bases sitting between them. The CDR3 is 15 amino acids. The germline CDR1 and CDR2 sequences are GTSNPN and SVGIG (reference sequence). CDR3 DNA sequence: TGTGCCTGGAGGGGGGCCGGGACCTTCTTATATGGCTACACCTTC. It is translated as CAWRGAGTFLYGYTF.

This clone is categorized as large. The J gene is TRBJ2-7, the V gene TRBV2, with D unclear. The germline gives CDR1 SNHLY, CDR2 FYNNEI. Between the trimmed V and J ends, which lost 1 base and 5 bases, there was a span of 12 bases. The CDR3 sequence is 14 residues long. The CDR3 DNA reads TGTGCCAGCAGTGAAGGACCAGAGAGGAACGAGCAGTACTTC. Encoded protein: CASSEGPERNEQYF.

The sample holds a few counts of this clone. The rearrangement joins TRBV6-5 to TRBJ1-5; D gene unclear. V was cut by 8 bases and J by 1 base, with 15 bases left in between. CDR1 is MNHEY and CDR2 is SVGAGI in the germline V gene. The length of the CDR3 is 15 residues. The DNA for the CDR3 is TGTGCCAGCGACAAGAGGTCAGTGAGCAATCAGCCCCAGCATTTT. Translated, it gives CASDKRSVSNQPQHF.

The chain is built from TRBV5-1 and TRBJ2-1, with D perhaps TRBD2 (5 bases). This CDR3 spans 16 amino acids. Trimming stripped 1 base from V and 1 base from J, with 12 bases between. Germline loops: CDR1 SGHRS, CDR2 YFSETQ. The DNA of the CDR3 is TGCGCCAGCAGCTTGTTAGGACTTGGATCCTACAATGAGCAGTTCTTC. This codes for CASSLLGLGSYNEQFF.

This clone is medium-sized in the sample. The chain links TRBV2 to TRBJ2-7, with D maybe TRBD1 (6 bases). The germline CDR1 and CDR2 sequences are SNHLY and FYNNEI. The CDR3 runs 13 residues. V lost 4 bases and J 7 bases, leaving 14 bases between the germline ends. CDR3 protein: CASSVIGGGEQYV. CDR3 DNA sequence: TGTGCCAGCAGTGTGATTGGGGGCGGGGAGCAGTACGTC.

This clone was seen a handful of times. The V and J genes are TRBV4-1 and TRBJ2-1; weak D call: TRBD1 (7 bases). The germline V gene encodes CDR1 MGHRA and CDR2 YSYEKL. Trimming took 0 bases from V and 10 from J, leaving 16 bases between them. CDR3 size: 15 residues. CDR3: CASSQDSGGFGEQFF. DNA of the CDR3: TGCGCCAGCAGCCAAGACTCAGGGGGGTTTGGAGAGCAGTTCTTC.

This clone came up a few times. This chain connects TRBV7-2 to TRBJ1-1; D not resolved. The CDR3 has 14 residues. Germline V gene sequence: CDR1 SGHTA, CDR2 FQGNSA. V shed 3 bases and J shed 0 bases, with 8 bases lying between them. The CDR3 protein is CASSFSLLNTEAFF. DNA for the CDR3: TGTGCCAGCAGCTTCAGTCTCCTGAACACTGAAGCTTTCTTT.

The chain couples TRBV27 to TRBJ2-7, with a weak D call TRBD2 (7 bases). CDR3 size: 13 residues. CDR1 and CDR2 from the germline V gene are MNHEY and SMNVEV (reference sequence). The V end lost 3 bases, the J end lost 7 bases, and 13 bases lay between the germline ends. CDR3 protein: CASSFEGGREQYF. CDR3 bases: TGTGCCAGCAGTTTCGAGGGGGGGCGGGAGCAGTACTTC.

Of note for this clone: This sequence is one base from a far larger clone and is likely a read error. Other DNA sequences of this sample code for an identical CDR3. V is TRBV5-1 and J is TRBJ1-2; no definite D call. Germline CDR1 is SGHRS and CDR2 is YFSETQ. The CDR3 has 13 residues. CDR3 region: CASSLGVSYGYTF. CDR3 coding DNA: TGCGCGAGCAGCTTGGGAGTTTCCTATGGCTACACCTTC.

This clone was observed a handful of times. CDR3: CAWSYRNYGYTF. CDR3 nucleotides: TGTGCCTGGAGTTACCGAAACTATGGCTACACCTTC. The gene calls are TRBV30 and TRBJ1-2; D uncertain. Germline V gene data show CDR1 as GTSNPN and CDR2 as SVGIG (reference sequence). This CDR3 is built from 12 residues. Trimming stripped 2 bases from V and 2 bases from J, with 6 bases between.

This clone was observed a few times. V is TRBV19 and J is TRBJ2-1, with D perhaps TRBD2 (6 bases). The germline gives CDR1 LNHDA, CDR2 SQIVND (reference sequence). This CDR3 spans 14 amino acids. V lost 7 bases, J lost 3 bases, and 13 bases lay in between. CDR3 sequence (DNA): TGTGCCAGTATCGGGGGAGCAAACTACAATGAGCAGTTCTTC. Translation: CASIGGANYNEQFF. The variable domain in full, with the rest retrieved from reference TRBV19 and TRBJ2-1, is DGGITQSPKYLFRKEGQNVTLSCEQNLNHDAMYWYRQDPGQGLRLIYYSQIVNDFQKGDIAEGYSVSREKKESFPLTVTSAQKNPTAFYLCASIGGANYNEQFFGPGTRLTVL.

The V call is TRBV30, the J call TRBJ1-1; the D is unclear. Germline V gene lookup returns CDR1 GTSNPN and CDR2 SVGIG (reference sequence). This CDR3 spans 13 amino acids. Deletions cut 0 bases from V and 1 base from J, with 6 bases between. The CDR3, as DNA: TGTGCCTGGAGTGTGGGAAGGAACACTGAAGCTTTCTTT. Protein sequence: CAWSVGRNTEAFF. Complete variable domain (other parts from reference TRBV30 and TRBJ1-1): SQTIHQWPATLVQPVGSPLSLECTVEGTSNPNLYWYRQAAGRGLQLLFYSVGIGQISSEVPQNLSASRPQDRQFILSSKKLLLSDSGFYLCAWSVGRNTEAFFGQGTRLTVV.

The rearrangement links TRBV11-2 to TRBJ2-3, with D possibly TRBD2 on 6 matching bases. This CDR3 is 17 amino acids long. V was clipped by 5 bases and J by 4 bases, with 22 bases between them. Germline lookup yields CDR1 SGHAT and CDR2 FQNNGV. CDR3 in DNA: TGTGCCAGCAGCATAGGTGGAAGGGCGGCGGGGCCAGATACGCAGTATTTT. The encoded protein is CASSIGGRAAGPDTQYF.

This clone is categorized as medium-sized (0.01 to 0.1%). The rearrangement uses TRBV4-3 and TRBJ1-2, with D hard to call. The CDR3 extends over 14 amino acids. CDR1 is LGHNA and CDR2 is YSLEER in the germline V gene. V lost 2 bases, J lost 7 bases, and 14 bases lay in between. The CDR3, as DNA: TGCGCCAGCAGCCAAACCGCGGGTGTGGGTGGCTACACCTTC. It is translated as CASSQTAGVGGYTF.